This T cell receptor beta chain appears in the sequencing data of a study of blood T cell repertoires in COVID-19. In the study overall: Acute and convalescent COVID-19 specimens originated in the United States, Italy and Spain. Sources were T cells, B-cell-depleted T cells, or PBMCs; the material itself was cDNA or gDNA.

Authors' analysis steps: For nucleated cells, counts were estimated from reference gene primer amplification. Here immunoSEQ multiplex PCR was the method, and the copy in TCRdb shows in-frame clones only, minus some. The V and J calls and clone size come from that table; D and trimming were worked out from the DNA. The table lists over 200,000 clones, about 94% of them singletons. The CDR3 is 11 amino acids. CDR1 is DFQATT, CDR2 SNEGSKA, per germline (reference sequence). Followed longitudinally, the Seattle patients had been enrolled during active infection. The source is a man in his fifties or sixties with COVID-19, enrolled during active disease. What was sequenced was peripheral blood. The rearrangement links TRBV20-1 to TRBJ2-7; weak D call: TRBD1 (5 bases). The CDR3 region is CRADIGLWQYF. CDR3 nucleotides: TGCAGGGCGGACATCGGGCTATGGCAGTACTTC.